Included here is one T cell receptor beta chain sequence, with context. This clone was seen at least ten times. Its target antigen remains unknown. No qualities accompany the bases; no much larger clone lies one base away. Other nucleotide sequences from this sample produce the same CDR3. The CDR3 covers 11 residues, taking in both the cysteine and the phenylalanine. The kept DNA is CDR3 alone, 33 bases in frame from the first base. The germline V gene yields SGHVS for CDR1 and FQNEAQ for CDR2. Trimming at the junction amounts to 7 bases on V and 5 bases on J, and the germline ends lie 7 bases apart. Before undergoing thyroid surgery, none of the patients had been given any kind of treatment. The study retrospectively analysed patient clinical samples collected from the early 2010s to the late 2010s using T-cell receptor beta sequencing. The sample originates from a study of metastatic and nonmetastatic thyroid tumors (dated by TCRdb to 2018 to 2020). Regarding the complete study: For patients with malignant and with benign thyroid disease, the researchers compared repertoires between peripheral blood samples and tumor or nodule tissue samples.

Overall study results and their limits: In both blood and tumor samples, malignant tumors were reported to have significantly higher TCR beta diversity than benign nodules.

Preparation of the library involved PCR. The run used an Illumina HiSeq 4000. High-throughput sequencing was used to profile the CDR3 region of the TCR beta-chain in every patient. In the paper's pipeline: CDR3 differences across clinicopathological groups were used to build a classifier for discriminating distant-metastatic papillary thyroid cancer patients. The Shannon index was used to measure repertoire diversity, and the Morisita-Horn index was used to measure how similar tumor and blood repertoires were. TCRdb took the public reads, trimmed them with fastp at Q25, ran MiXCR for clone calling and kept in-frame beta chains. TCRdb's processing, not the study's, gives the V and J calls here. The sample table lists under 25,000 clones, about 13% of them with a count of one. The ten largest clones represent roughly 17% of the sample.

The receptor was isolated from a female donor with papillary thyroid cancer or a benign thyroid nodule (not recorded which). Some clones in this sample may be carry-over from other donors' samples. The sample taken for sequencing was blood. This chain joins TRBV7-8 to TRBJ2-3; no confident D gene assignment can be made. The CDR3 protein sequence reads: CASTTGDTQYF. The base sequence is TGTGCCAGCACCACCGGAGATACGCAGTATTTT.